What follows are 5 T cell receptor beta chains derived from one specimen sequenced in a study of control samples from healthy donors and cancer patients. Clones were read by immunoSEQ multiplex PCR, and TCRdb kept only the in-frame ones, dropping some. This sample has hundreds of thousands of clones, with approximately 90% found just once. Specimen: PBMCs. These receptors were collected from a man aged 35-49 years with head and neck cancer.

This chain uses TRBV5-1 with TRBJ2-3; no reliable D call. The CDR3 loop spans 15 amino acids. V lost 4 bases to trimming and J lost 5 bases, with 17 bases between them. Looked up from germline, CDR1 is SGHRS and CDR2 is YFSETQ. The CDR3 DNA reads as TGCGCCAGCAGCCCCTCACCCGGATTGGGAGATACGCAGTATTTT. Its translation is CASSPSPGLGDTQYF.

This clone was seen only once. The J gene is TRBJ1-4, the V gene TRBV11-3; D ambiguous. The V gene's germline CDR1 is SGHNT and CDR2 YENEEA. Trimming removed 5 bases at V and 5 bases at J, with 12 bases between. CDR3 length: 14 residues. CDR3 coding DNA: TGTGCCAGCAGCCTCGGAGGGTCGAATGAAAAACTGTTTTTT. This sequence encodes CASSLGGSNEKLFF.

V gene TRBV15 combines with J gene TRBJ1-2; D is unclear. The V and J ends lost 1 base and 3 bases respectively, with 9 bases between them. Per germline, CDR1 LNHNV and CDR2 YYDKDF (reference sequence). This CDR3 has 14 amino acids. The CDR3 DNA sequence: TGTGCCACCAGCAGAGCATCAAACCACTATGGCTACACCTTC. It codes for CATSRASNHYGYTF.

The chain links TRBV4-1 to TRBJ2-3; D is ambiguous. This CDR3 region has 15 residues. Per germline, CDR1 MGHRA and CDR2 YSYEKL. V lost 1 base and J 2 bases, leaving 10 bases between the germline ends. CDR3 protein: CASSQVTLVTDTQYF. The DNA of the CDR3 is TGCGCCAGCAGCCAAGTGACGTTAGTCACAGATACGCAGTATTTT.

This chain uses TRBV6-5 with TRBJ1-1; D unresolved. Germline V gene lookup returns CDR1 MNHEY and CDR2 SVGAGI. The CDR3 is made up of 12 amino acids. Trimming removed 5 bases from V and 1 base from J, with 5 bases in between. CDR3 sequence reads: CASSKPNTEAFF. CDR3 coding DNA: TGTGCCAGCAGTAAGCCGAACACTGAAGCTTTCTTT.